This T cell receptor beta chain was captured by sequencing in a study of T cells in Graves' hyperthyroidism and ophthalmopathy. Looking at the study overall: Peripheral blood specimens were obtained at initial diagnosis, prior to any treatment. Findings of the study overall: By a 13 V-J model, ophthalmopathy was set apart from stable hyperthyroidism.

Those patients with uncontrolled infection, other autoimmune disease, pregnancy or lactation were excluded. Clinical symptoms, serum thyroxine and TRAb, thyroid ultrasound and orbital computed tomography were used for the diagnoses. CDR1 is SNHLY, CDR2 FYNNEI, per germline. The CDR3 runs to 13 residues. V lost 7 bases, J lost 7 bases, and 4 bases stayed unmatched. A single count supports this clonotype. The target antigen is unknown. RNA transcripts yielded amplified TCR beta CDR3 regions. The study used the HTBI primer set for a first-round RT-PCR of the TCR CDR3. TCRdb re-called the multiplex PCR reads through MiXCR, storing one row per CDR3 protein. The table has roughly 500,000 distinct CDR3 sequences, 14% seen once.

This TCR was sampled from a woman under 40 with Graves' hyperthyroidism that later progressed to Graves' ophthalmopathy. Source material: blood. The chain carries TRBV2 and TRBJ1-4, with 9 bases lining up with TRBD1. CDR3 residues: CASTRDRAEKLFF. The CDR3 DNA is TGTGCCAGCACCCGGGACAGGGCTGAAAAACTGTTTTTT.